This TCR beta chain originates from a study of control samples from healthy donors and cancer patients. The CDR3 loop spans 18 amino acids. Per the germline V gene, CDR1 is LGHDT and CDR2 is YNNKEL (reference sequence). V was cut by 1 base and J by 6 bases, with 19 bases left in between. TCRdb's copy holds only in-frame clones and misses some; the assay was immunoSEQ multiplex PCR. This table has tens of thousands of clones, approximately 89% appearing once. This clonotype was sampled from a woman in her thirties or forties with head and neck cancer. This rearrangement joins TRBV3-1 (or the pseudogene TRBV3-2) to TRBJ1-6; D is possibly TRBD1 (5 bases). Material for sequencing was PBMCs. The CDR3 region has the DNA TGTGCCAGCAGCCAAGGGGGGATCCGTGGCTGGAGTAATTCACCCCTCCACTTT. Its translation is CASSQGGIRGWSNSPLHF.